A selection of T cell receptor beta chains follows, all from one sample in a study of blood T cell repertoires in COVID-19. The repertoire was sequenced with immunoSEQ multiplex PCR; TCRdb's copy has only in-frame clones and lacks some. The sample carries 88,000 or so clones, 81% recorded once. Sequenced: peripheral blood. The receptor set was obtained from a man in his 60s with acute or convalescent COVID-19. Each CDR3 is given with its conserved first and last residue. Fields, in order: V gene, D gene, clone size, J gene, CDR3 DNA, CDR3 protein. A D gene is named only where the DNA matches it firmly. Expanded clones get a size class; other rows say once, few or many, or leave the size out.

v_call: TRBV28; d_call: NA; clone_size: NA; j_call: TRBJ1-2; cdr3_nt: TGTGCCAGCCTGGACAGAGCTAACTATGGCTACACCTTC; cdr3_aa: CASLDRANYGYTF
v_call: TRBV18; d_call: NA; clone_size: NA; j_call: TRBJ1-2; cdr3_nt: TGTGCCAGCTCGCCAGACAGCTCCTATGGCTACACCTTC; cdr3_aa: CASSPDSSYGYTF
v_call: TRBV25-1; d_call: NA; clone_size: NA; j_call: TRBJ2-7; cdr3_nt: TGTGCCAGCAGTGACATCCTGCTGGTAAACGGGCAGTACTTC; cdr3_aa: CASSDILLVNGQYF
v_call: TRBV30; d_call: NA; clone_size: NA; j_call: TRBJ1-2; cdr3_nt: TGTGCCTGGAGTGGGGGCGGAGGGCATGGCTACACCTTC; cdr3_aa: CAWSGGGGHGYTF
v_call: TRBV3-1/TRBV3-2; d_call: TRBD1; clone_size: NA; j_call: TRBJ1-2; cdr3_nt: TGTGCCAGCAGCCGTCGATCCGGGACAGGGGGCGGAAACTATGGCTACACCTTC; cdr3_aa: CASSRRSGTGGGNYGYTF
v_call: TRBV3-1/TRBV3-2; d_call: TRBD2; clone_size: NA; j_call: TRBJ2-1; cdr3_nt: TGTGCCAGCAGCCAACCCGGGACTAGCGCATGGAATGAGCAGTTCTTC; cdr3_aa: CASSQPGTSAWNEQFF
v_call: TRBV7-2; d_call: TRBD1; clone_size: NA; j_call: TRBJ1-1; cdr3_nt: TGTGCCAGCAGCTTTTTACAGGGGAAGTCTGAAGCTTTCTTT; cdr3_aa: CASSFLQGKSEAFF
v_call: TRBV6-2/TRBV6-3; d_call: TRBD1; clone_size: NA; j_call: TRBJ1-2; cdr3_nt: TGTGCCAGCAGTTACCAGACAGGGGCCGGCTACACCTTC; cdr3_aa: CASSYQTGAGYTF
v_call: TRBV29-1; d_call: NA; clone_size: NA; j_call: TRBJ1-1; cdr3_nt: TGCAGCGTAAAAATAACGGACACTGAAGCTTTCTTT; cdr3_aa: CSVKITDTEAFF
v_call: TRBV27; d_call: TRBD1; clone_size: NA; j_call: TRBJ1-1; cdr3_nt: TGTGCCAGCAGGCGGGACAGGGGAGCTATCGTAGGCGGCACTGAAGCTTTCTTT; cdr3_aa: CASRRDRGAIVGGTEAFF
v_call: TRBV7-2; d_call: TRBD1; clone_size: NA; j_call: TRBJ1-5; cdr3_nt: TGTGCCAGCAGCTCAGGGGACAGAAATCAGCCCCAGCATTTT; cdr3_aa: CASSSGDRNQPQHF
v_call: TRBV28; d_call: TRBD1; clone_size: NA; j_call: TRBJ2-2; cdr3_nt: TGTGCCAGCAGCCTTACCGGGACAGGGGCGCCCGGGGAGCTGTTTTTT; cdr3_aa: CASSLTGTGAPGELFF
v_call: TRBV6-2/TRBV6-3; d_call: TRBD1; clone_size: once; j_call: TRBJ2-3; cdr3_nt: TGTGCCAGCAGTCGGACAGGCGGCCGGGATACGCAGTATTTT; cdr3_aa: CASSRTGGRDTQYF
v_call: TRBV5-5; d_call: NA; clone_size: NA; j_call: TRBJ1-6; cdr3_nt: TGTGCCAGCAGCGGGGCCCCGAGTTCTTATAATTCACCCCTCCACTTT; cdr3_aa: CASSGAPSSYNSPLHF
v_call: TRBV7-3; d_call: NA; clone_size: NA; j_call: TRBJ2-6; cdr3_nt: TGTGCCAGCAGCCGTGACAGCTCTGGGGCCAACGTCCTGACTTTC; cdr3_aa: CASSRDSSGANVLTF
v_call: TRBV18; d_call: TRBD1; clone_size: NA; j_call: TRBJ2-6; cdr3_nt: TGTGCCAGCTCACCAGGCGGGACAGGCAACGTCCTGACTTTC; cdr3_aa: CASSPGGTGNVLTF
v_call: TRBV5-4; d_call: TRBD1; clone_size: NA; j_call: TRBJ1-1; cdr3_nt: TGTGCCAGCAGCGCCACCGGACAGGGGGCAAGGAGGACTGAAGCTTTCTTT; cdr3_aa: CASSATGQGARRTEAFF
v_call: TRBV18; d_call: NA; clone_size: NA; j_call: TRBJ2-6; cdr3_nt: TGTGCCAGCTCAGAACTGGACAGACGCCCTCTGGTTGGCAACGTCCTGACTTTC; cdr3_aa: CASSELDRRPLVGNVLTF
v_call: TRBV7-2; d_call: NA; clone_size: few; j_call: TRBJ2-7; cdr3_nt: TGTGCCAGCAGCCCCCGAAAGAGCTCCTACGAGCAGTACTTC; cdr3_aa: CASSPRKSSYEQYF
v_call: TRBV6-1; d_call: NA; clone_size: few; j_call: TRBJ2-6; cdr3_nt: TGTGCCAGCAGTGAAATCGGGGGATCTGGGGCCAACGTCCTGACTTTC; cdr3_aa: CASSEIGGSGANVLTF
v_call: TRBV10-1; d_call: TRBD2; clone_size: NA; j_call: TRBJ2-1; cdr3_nt: TGCGCCAGCAGTGAGCTAGCGGGGGGCGAGCAGTTCTTC; cdr3_aa: CASSELAGGEQFF
v_call: TRBV7-2; d_call: TRBD1; clone_size: NA; j_call: TRBJ2-5; cdr3_nt: TGTGCCAGCAGACCAGACAGGGCCCAAGAGACCCAGTACTTC; cdr3_aa: CASRPDRAQETQYF
v_call: TRBV9; d_call: NA; clone_size: NA; j_call: TRBJ2-3; cdr3_nt: TGTGCCAGCAGCGCTGAGACAGGCACAGATACGCAGTATTTT; cdr3_aa: CASSAETGTDTQYF
v_call: TRBV4-3; d_call: NA; clone_size: once; j_call: TRBJ1-6; cdr3_nt: TGCGCCAGCAGCCAAAAGGTCGGGAATTCACCCCTCCACTTT; cdr3_aa: CASSQKVGNSPLHF
v_call: TRBV4-3; d_call: NA; clone_size: NA; j_call: TRBJ2-7; cdr3_nt: TGCGCCAGCAGCCAAGATCACGCAGGCACCTACGAGCAGTACTTC; cdr3_aa: CASSQDHAGTYEQYF